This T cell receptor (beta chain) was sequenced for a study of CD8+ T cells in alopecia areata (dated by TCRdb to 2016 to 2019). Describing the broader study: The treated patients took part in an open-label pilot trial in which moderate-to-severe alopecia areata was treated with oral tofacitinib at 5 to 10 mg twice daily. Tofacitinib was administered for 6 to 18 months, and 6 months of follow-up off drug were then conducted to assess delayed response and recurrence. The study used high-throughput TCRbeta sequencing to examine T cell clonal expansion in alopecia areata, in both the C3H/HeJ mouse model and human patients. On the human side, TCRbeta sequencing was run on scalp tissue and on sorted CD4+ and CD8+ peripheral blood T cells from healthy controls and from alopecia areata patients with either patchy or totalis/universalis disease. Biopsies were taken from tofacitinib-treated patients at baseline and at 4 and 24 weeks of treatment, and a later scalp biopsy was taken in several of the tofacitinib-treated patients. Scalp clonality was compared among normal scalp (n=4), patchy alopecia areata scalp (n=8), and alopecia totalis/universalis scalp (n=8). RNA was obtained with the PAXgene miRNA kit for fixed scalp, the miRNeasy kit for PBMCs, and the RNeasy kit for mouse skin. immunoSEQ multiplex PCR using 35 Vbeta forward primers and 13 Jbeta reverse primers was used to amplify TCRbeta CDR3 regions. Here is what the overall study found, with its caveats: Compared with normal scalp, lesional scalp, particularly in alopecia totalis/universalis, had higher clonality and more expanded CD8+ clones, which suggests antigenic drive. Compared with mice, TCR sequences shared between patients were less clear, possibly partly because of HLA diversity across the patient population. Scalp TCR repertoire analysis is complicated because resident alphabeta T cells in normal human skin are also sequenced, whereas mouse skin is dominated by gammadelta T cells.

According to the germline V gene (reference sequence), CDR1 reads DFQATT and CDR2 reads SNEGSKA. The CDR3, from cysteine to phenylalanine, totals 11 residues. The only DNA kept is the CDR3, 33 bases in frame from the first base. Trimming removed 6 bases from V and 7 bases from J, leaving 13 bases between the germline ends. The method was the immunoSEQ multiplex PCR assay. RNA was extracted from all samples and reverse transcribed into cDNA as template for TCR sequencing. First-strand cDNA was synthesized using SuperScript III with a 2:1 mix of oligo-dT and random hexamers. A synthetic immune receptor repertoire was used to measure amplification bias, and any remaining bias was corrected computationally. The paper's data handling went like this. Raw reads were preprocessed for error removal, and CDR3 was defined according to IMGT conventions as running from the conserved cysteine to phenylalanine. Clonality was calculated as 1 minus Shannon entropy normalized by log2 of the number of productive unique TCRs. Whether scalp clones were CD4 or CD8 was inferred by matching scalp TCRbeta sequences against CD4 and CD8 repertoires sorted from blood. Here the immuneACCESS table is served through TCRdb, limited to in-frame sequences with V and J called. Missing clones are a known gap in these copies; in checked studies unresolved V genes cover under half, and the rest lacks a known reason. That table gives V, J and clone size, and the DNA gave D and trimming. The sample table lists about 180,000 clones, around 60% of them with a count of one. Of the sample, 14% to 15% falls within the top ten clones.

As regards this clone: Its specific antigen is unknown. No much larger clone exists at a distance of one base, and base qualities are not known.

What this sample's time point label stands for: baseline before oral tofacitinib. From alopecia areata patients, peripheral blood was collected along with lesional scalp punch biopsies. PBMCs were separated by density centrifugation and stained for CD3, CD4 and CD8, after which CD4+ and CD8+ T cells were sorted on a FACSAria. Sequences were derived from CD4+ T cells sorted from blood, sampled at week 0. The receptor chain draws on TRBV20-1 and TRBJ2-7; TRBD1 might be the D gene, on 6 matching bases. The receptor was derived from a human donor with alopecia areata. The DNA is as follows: TGCAGTGCAAGACAGGTTCAGGAGCAGTACTTC. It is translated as CSARQVQEQYF.